This entry lists 10 T cell receptor beta chains sequenced from one sample in a study of T cells in severe cutaneous drug reactions. Libraries were made by iRepertoire multiplex PCR with TCR subtype-specific primers for bulk and single-cell sequencing. TCRdb reprocessed the multiplex PCR reads and reports one entry per CDR3 protein, with no DNA. The sample table sets out over 20,000 distinct CDR3 sequences. The donors had carbamazepine-induced Stevens-Johnson syndrome or toxic epidermal necrolysis. The source material was PBMCs. The source of these receptors is a human donor with toxic epidermal necrolysis, a severe cutaneous drug reaction.

This chain joins TRBV20-1 and TRBJ2-7; TCRdb picks TRBD2, but there is no DNA to check that call. This CDR3 is built from 14 residues. CDR1 is DFQATT, CDR2 SNEGSKA, per germline (reference sequence). This CDR3 is CSARPLAGSSEQYF.

The chain is built from TRBV28 and TRBJ1-1; TCRdb reports TRBD1, a call that lacks DNA to check it against. This CDR3 spans 13 amino acids. Germline lookup yields CDR1 MDHEN and CDR2 SYDVKM. The CDR3 sequence is CASSFGQGTEAFF. Supplemented by reference TRBV28 and TRBJ1-1, the full variable domain reads DVKVTQSSRYLVKRTGEKVFLECVQDMDHENMFWYRQDPGLGLRLIYFSYDVKMKEKGDIPEGYSVSREKKERFSLILESASTNQTSMYLCASSFGQGTEAFFGQGTRLTVV.

The chain is built from TRBV6-1 and TRBJ2-3; the D gene TCRdb calls, TRBD2, cannot be checked with no DNA. The CDR3 runs 18 residues. CDR1 is MNHNS, CDR2 SASEGT, per germline. The chain's CDR3 is CASRAGTSGRALADTQYF.

Its frequency marks this clonotype as medium-sized (0.01 to 0.1%). The V gene is TRBV2, the J gene TRBJ2-1; TCRdb's D call of TRBD2 is untestable without DNA. This CDR3 region has 15 residues. Germline CDR1 and CDR2: SNHLY and FYNNEI. The CDR3 spells CASSGAGTLYNEQFF.

The chain couples TRBV19 to TRBJ1-5; the D call from TCRdb, TRBD1, cannot be confirmed without DNA. The CDR3 loop spans 15 amino acids. The germline V gene has CDR1 LNHDA and CDR2 SQIVND (reference sequence). This chain's CDR3 is CASSIQGQGNQPQHF. Supplemented by reference TRBV19 and TRBJ1-5, the full variable domain reads DGGITQSPKYLFRKEGQNVTLSCEQNLNHDAMYWYRQDPGQGLRLIYYSQIVNDFQKGDIAEGYSVSREKKESFPLTVTSAQKNPTAFYLCASSIQGQGNQPQHFGDGTRLSIL.

The chain uses TRBV7-6 and TRBJ2-5; the D gene TCRdb calls, TRBD2, cannot be checked with no DNA. The CDR3 covers 15 residues. Germline assignment: CDR1 SGHVS and CDR2 FNYEAQ. This CDR3 is CASSLGTSGQETQYF.

The V gene is TRBV5-1, the J gene TRBJ2-1; with no DNA, the TCRdb D assignment of TRBD1 cannot be verified. The CDR3 spans 15 residues. Germline lookup yields CDR1 SGHRS and CDR2 YFSETQ. This CDR3 reads CASSFPLGDYNEQFF.

The rearrangement links TRBV4-1 to TRBJ2-7; TCRdb designates TRBD2, a call that cannot be tested without DNA. The CDR3 spans 14 residues. Germline V gene data show CDR1 as MGHRA and CDR2 as YSYEKL. CDR3 sequence reads: CASSPKAGRYEQYF.

V and J are TRBV4-1 and TRBJ2-1. The V gene's germline CDR1 is MGHRA and CDR2 YSYEKL. The CDR3 has 13 amino acids. The CDR3 sequence is CASSQARVNEQFF.

Judged by frequency, this clonotype is medium-sized. This chain joins TRBV7-6 and TRBJ2-5; there is no DNA to check the TCRdb D call of TRBD2. The length of the CDR3 is 15 residues. Germline CDR1 and CDR2: SGHVS and FNYEAQ. CDR3 amino acids: CASSLQVAGKETQYF.